The source of this T cell receptor (beta chain) is a study of blood T cell repertoires in COVID-19. About the study: The United States, Italy and Spain were the sources of the acute and convalescent COVID-19 samples.

In the study's own analysis: Quantification of nucleated cells was approximated via reference gene primer amplification. Sequencing was performed with immunoSEQ multiplex PCR; in TCRdb, only in-frame clones are kept and a portion is missing. V and J calls plus clone size are reproduced from that table; the DNA served to infer D and trimming. The data hold 200,000 to 300,000 clones, with more than 75% observed a single time. CDR3 length: 12 amino acids. J was trimmed by 7 bases and V by 11 bases; bases with no gene match: 3. CDR1 is LNHDA, CDR2 SQIVND, per germline (reference sequence). The V call is TRBV19, the J call TRBJ1-6, with 9 bases lining up with TRBD1. This sequence was found in a man at least 80 years old with acute or convalescent COVID-19. The sequencing sample was made of peripheral blood. The CDR3 reads CAAGTGNSPLHF. For the CDR3, the DNA is TGTGCCGCCGGGACAGGGAATTCACCCCTCCACTTT.